The clone carrying this T cell receptor beta chain occurred many times. CDR3 size: 14 residues. V was cut by 5 bases and J by 6 bases, with 17 bases left in between. The V gene's germline CDR1 is DFQATT and CDR2 SNEGSKA (reference sequence). The record originates from a study of low-dose radiotherapy and immunotherapy resistance in tumors. The time point: after trial treatment. The treatment was: LDRT plus nivolumab, ipilimumab, low-dose cyclophosphamide and aspirin (RACIN trial). Alpha and beta chains were covered, as first-strand cDNA relied on TRAV- and TRBV-specific primers. Amplification, which lasted 15 to 20 PCR cycles, used a constant-region primer and V-primer adapter to amplify TCRs. MiXCR, run by TCRdb on the reads, gives a single entry per CDR3 protein. The sample lists around 100,000 distinct CDR3 sequences, around 21% occurring once.

V gene TRBV20-1 combines with J gene TRBJ1-5; TRBD1 is a possible D gene (6 bases). The source of this sequence is a male donor with prostate cancer. This specimen was PBMCs, taken after low-dose radiotherapy plus immunotherapy. The CDR3 protein is CSAPKAGDRQPQHF. CDR3 DNA: TGCAGTGCTCCGAAGGCAGGGGATCGTCAGCCCCAGCATTTT.